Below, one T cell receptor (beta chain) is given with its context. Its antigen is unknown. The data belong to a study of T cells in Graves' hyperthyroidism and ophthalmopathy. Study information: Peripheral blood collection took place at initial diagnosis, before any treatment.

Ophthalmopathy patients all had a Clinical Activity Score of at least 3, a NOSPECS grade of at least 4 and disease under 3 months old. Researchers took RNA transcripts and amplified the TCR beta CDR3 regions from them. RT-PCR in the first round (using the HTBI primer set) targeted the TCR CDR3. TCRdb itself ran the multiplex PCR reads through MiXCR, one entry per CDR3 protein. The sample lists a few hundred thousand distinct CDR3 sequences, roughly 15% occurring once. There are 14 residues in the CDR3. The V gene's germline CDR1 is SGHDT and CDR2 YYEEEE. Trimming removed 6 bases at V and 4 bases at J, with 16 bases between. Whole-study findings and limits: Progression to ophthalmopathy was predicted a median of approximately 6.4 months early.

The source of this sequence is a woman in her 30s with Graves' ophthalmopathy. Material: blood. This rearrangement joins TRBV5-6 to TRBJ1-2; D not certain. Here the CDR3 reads CASNPRPPFYGYTF. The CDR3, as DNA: TGTGCCAGCAACCCGAGGCCTCCATTCTATGGCTACACCTTC.